These 18 T cell receptor beta chains originate from one sample sequenced in a study of blood T cell repertoires in COVID-19. TCRdb's table, derived via immunoSEQ multiplex PCR, lists solely in-frame clones and lacks some. The sample records 180,000 or so clones, 60% to 80% being singletons. Sequencing used PBMCs or T cells enriched from blood (not recorded which). The receptors originated from a man between 60 and 75 years old who had been exposed to COVID-19.

V usage is TRBV7-9 and J usage is TRBJ1-1; 8 nucleotides agree with TRBD1. Germline V gene lookup returns CDR1 SEHNR and CDR2 FQNEAQ (reference sequence). The CDR3 contains 15 residues. After removal of 4 bases from V and 3 bases from J, the junction contained 7 bases not matched to a gene. CDR3 nucleotides: TGTGCCAGCAGCTCCCGGACAGGGCTGGACACTGAAGCTTTCTTT. It specifies CASSSRTGLDTEAFF.

The chain links TRBV7-2 to TRBJ2-7, with D possibly matching TRBD2 (5 bases). Germline-derived CDR1 and CDR2 are SGHTA and FQGNSA. CDR3 length: 14 amino acids. V was pared by 3 bases and J by 2 bases, with 11 bases between. CDR3 sequence (DNA): TGTGCCAGCAGCTTGCGGGTTAGCACCTACGAGCAGTACTTC. Translating it yields CASSLRVSTYEQYF. The full variable domain, in which reference TRBV7-2 and TRBJ2-7 provide the parts outside the CDR3, is GAGVSQSPSNKVTEKGKDVELRCDPISGHTALYWYRQSLGQGLEFLIYFQGNSAPDKSGLPSDRFSAERTGGSVSTLTIQRTQQEDSAVYLCASSLRVSTYEQYFGPGTRLTVT.

This clone was seen more than once but under ten times. The rearrangement joins TRBV6-5 to TRBJ1-5, with 8 bases identical to TRBD1. The CDR3 has 12 residues. J gave up 7 bases and V 10 bases, and 6 bases lay outside the gene matches. Germline CDR1 and CDR2: MNHEY and SVGAGI. The CDR3 here is CATWTGTQPQHF. CDR3 in DNA: TGTGCCACGTGGACAGGGACGCAGCCCCAGCATTTT.

This chain joins TRBV9 and TRBJ2-7; tentative D call: TRBD1 (5 bases). The CDR3 contains 17 residues. CDR1 and CDR2 (germline): SGDLS, YYNGEE. The ends were cut back, 4 bases at V and 7 bases at J, with 27 bases in the middle. This chain's CDR3 is CASSPSRVPTTHSEQYF. Here the CDR3 DNA reads TGTGCCAGCAGCCCTTCCAGGGTTCCGACCACCCATTCGGAGCAGTACTTC.

In regard to this clone: The identical CDR3 is also encoded by other nucleotide sequences in the sample. This sequence joins TRBV28 and TRBJ2-2, with 8 bases identical to TRBD1. The CDR3 loop spans 16 amino acids. Germline lookup yields CDR1 MDHEN and CDR2 SYDVKM. With 1 base clipped from V and 4 bases from J, the junction kept 5 bases outside the gene matches. Here the CDR3 reads CASSLLQGAITGELFF. The CDR3 coding sequence is TGTGCCAGCAGTTTATTGCAGGGGGCGATCACCGGGGAGCTGTTTTTT.

This clone was picked up a small number of times. This chain links TRBV10-3 with TRBJ1-1; 12 bases agree with TRBD1. Germline assignment: CDR1 ENHRY and CDR2 SYGVKD. CDR3 length: 17 residues. J gave up 3 bases and V 4 bases, and 9 bases lay outside the gene matches. The CDR3: CAISGGTGGAFDTEAFF. In DNA form, the CDR3 reads TGTGCCATCAGTGGTGGGACAGGGGGCGCGTTTGACACTGAAGCTTTCTTT.

In its sample, this clone was seen a few times. The V and J genes are TRBV5-1 and TRBJ1-3, with 8 positions matching TRBD1. The germline gives CDR1 SGHRS, CDR2 YFSETQ. The junction had 8 bases not matched to a gene; V was cut back by 3 bases and J by 0 bases. This CDR3 contains 17 residues. The CDR3 region is CASSSQGATPSGNTIYF. The CDR3 bases are TGCGCCAGCAGCTCCCAGGGGGCAACCCCCTCTGGAAACACCATATATTTT.

CDR3 nucleotide sequence: TGTGCCACCAGTGATACTTTGCTTATGGATGAGCAGTTCTTC. Residues: CATSDTLLMDEQFF. The rearrangement links TRBV24-1 to TRBJ2-1; D uncertain. This CDR3 region has 14 residues. Germline assignment: CDR1 KGHDR and CDR2 SFDVKD. V lost 3 bases to trimming and J lost 8 bases, with 13 bases between them.

This chain uses TRBV30 with TRBJ1-3, with D possibly TRBD1 on 5 matching bases. Trimming took 1 base from V and 0 from J, leaving 16 bases between them. Germline assignment: CDR1 GTSNPN and CDR2 SVGIG (reference sequence). CDR3 length: 17 amino acids. CDR3 in DNA: TGTGCCTGGAGTGGGGGTCCGGGGGGGAACTCTGGAAACACCATATATTTT. Its protein is CAWSGGPGGNSGNTIYF.

The rearrangement joins TRBV5-1 to TRBJ2-5, with D perhaps matching TRBD1 (6 bases). There are 15 residues in the CDR3. Trimming cost V 1 base and J 2 bases, with 12 bases left between them. CDR1 is SGHRS and CDR2 is YFSETQ in the germline V gene. The CDR3 DNA reads as TGCGCCAGCAGCTTGACAGGACAGCGGCAAGAGACCCAGTACTTC. Residues: CASSLTGQRQETQYF.

The chain joins TRBV5-1 to TRBJ1-1; perhaps TRBD1 as D (6 bases). Germline values: CDR1 SGHRS, CDR2 YFSETQ. The V end lost 4 bases, the J end lost 8 bases, and 15 bases lay between the germline ends. The CDR3 runs 13 residues. In nucleotides, the CDR3 is TGCGCCAGCAGCGAATCGGTTACAGGGGAAGCTTTCTTT. This sequence encodes CASSESVTGEAFF.

This clone was seen only a few times. This sequence joins TRBV19 and TRBJ1-5; maybe TRBD1 (5 bases). The CDR3 has 14 amino acids. Germline loops: CDR1 LNHDA, CDR2 SQIVND (reference sequence). V was trimmed by 5 bases and J by 2 bases, leaving 10 bases between them. CDR3 bases: TGTGCCAGTAGTCCCCAAGGGGGCAATCAGCCCCAGCATTTT. It encodes CASSPQGGNQPQHF.

This chain uses TRBV7-3 with TRBJ2-3; TRBD2 matches at 10 bases. The CDR3 is 17 amino acids. The germline CDR1 and CDR2 sequences are SGHTA and FQGTGA. V was clipped by 2 bases and J by 2 bases; unmatched bases: 7. DNA of the CDR3: TGTGCCAGCAGCTTAGGAGTAGCGGGAGGTTTCACAGATACGCAGTATTTT. Its translation is CASSLGVAGGFTDTQYF.

The J gene is TRBJ1-3, the V gene TRBV29-1, with D perhaps matching TRBD1 (5 bases). V dropped 6 bases and J dropped 4 bases, with 13 bases sitting between them. This CDR3 has 13 residues. Germline V gives CDR1 SQVTM, CDR2 ANQGSEA. As DNA, the CDR3 is TGCAGCGTCGTACAGGTTAGAGGAAACACCATATATTTT. Translating it yields CSVVQVRGNTIYF. The whole variable domain, filled in from reference TRBV29-1 and TRBJ1-3, reads SAVISQKPSRDICQRGTSLTIQCQVDSQVTMMFWYRQQPGQSLTLIATANQGSEATYESGFVIDKFPISRPNLTFSTLTVSNMSPEDSSIYLCSVVQVRGNTIYFGEGSWLTVV.

This rearrangement joins TRBV7-3 to TRBJ2-1; 13 bases line up with TRBD2. The CDR3 runs to 18 residues. Germline CDR1 SGHTA, CDR2 FQGTGA. The V gene end was trimmed by 5 bases and the J gene end by 7 bases; junction bases not matched to a gene: 14. The CDR3 DNA is TGTGCCAGCAGCCCACGGACTAGCGGGAGCGGCCATACAAATGAGCAGTTCTTC. The encoded protein is CASSPRTSGSGHTNEQFF. Using reference TRBV7-3 and TRBJ2-1 for the parts outside the CDR3, the full variable domain is GAGVSQTPSNKVTEKGKYVELRCDPISGHTALYWYRQSLGQGPEFLIYFQGTGAADDSGLPNDRFFAVRPEGSVSTLKIQRTERGDSAVYLCASSPRTSGSGHTNEQFFGPGTRLTVL.

The chain uses TRBV30 and TRBJ2-7; the D gene is possibly TRBD2 (5 bases). Germline V lookup: CDR1 GTSNPN, CDR2 SVGIG (reference sequence). Trimming left V 0 bases short and J 0 bases short, with 12 bases between. This CDR3 has 15 amino acids. The CDR3 loop reads CAWSVGRVDSYEQYF. The CDR3, as DNA: TGTGCCTGGAGTGTCGGGCGGGTTGACTCCTACGAGCAGTACTTC.

Of note for this clone: The sample contains more than one DNA sequence encoding this CDR3. CDR3 amino acids: CASSPRLAGLYEQYF. Here the CDR3 DNA reads TGCGCCAGCAGCCCGCGACTAGCGGGACTCTACGAGCAGTACTTC. The chain uses TRBV5-1 and TRBJ2-7; 11 nucleotides agree with TRBD2. Looked up from germline, CDR1 is SGHRS and CDR2 is YFSETQ. V gave up 4 bases and J gave up 3 bases; unmatched junction bases: 6. The CDR3 length is 15 residues.

This clone was detected once. The CDR3 DNA reads as TGTGCCAGCAGCATCGGACAGGGGAGAGGCTCACCCCTCCACTTT. Its translation is CASSIGQGRGSPLHF. This chain uses TRBV9 with TRBJ1-6; 9 nucleotides align to TRBD1. CDR3 size: 15 residues. Germline lookup yields CDR1 SGDLS and CDR2 YYNGEE. Trimming cost V 4 bases and J 10 bases; bases outside gene matches: 9.